The clone carrying this T cell receptor (beta chain) showed up just once. This sample was taken from a study of shared clonotypes between healthy human individuals. TCRdb keeps only in-frame clones here, not all; method: immunoSEQ multiplex PCR. The sample has roughly 2,300,000 clones, approximately 90% seen once. Germline lookup yields CDR1 SGHRS and CDR2 YFSETQ. Trimming pared 3 bases from V and 6 bases from J, leaving 15 bases between. The CDR3 is 14 amino acids. This chain links TRBV5-1 with TRBJ1-1, with D possibly matching TRBD1 (6 bases). The material sequenced was naive CD4+ T cells from PBMCs. Subset in this sample: CD45RA+ positively selected. This clonotype was obtained from a man aged 18 to 29 in good health. Some clones in this sample may be carry-over from other donors' samples. The CDR3 sequence is CASSSYERGAEAFF. DNA of the CDR3: TGCGCCAGCAGCTCCTACGAGAGGGGGGCTGAAGCTTTCTTT.